The 7 T cell receptor beta chains presented below share a single source sample, sequenced in a study of CD8 T cells in Susac syndrome. Reverse transcription of about 0.45 to 1 ug RNA was performed with random hexamers. TCRdb called the immunoSEQ multiplex PCR reads again in MiXCR, with one record for every CDR3 protein. The sample holds 400,000 or so distinct CDR3 sequences, 75% to 90% seen once. The sequenced sample was CD8+ T cells from PBMCs. The source of these receptors is a human donor with multiple sclerosis.

This chain joins TRBV19 and TRBJ2-2; TRBD1 matches 12 bases. CDR1 and CDR2 from the germline V gene are LNHDA and SQIVND (reference sequence). The CDR3 covers 13 residues. The junction had 3 bases not matched to a gene; V was cut back by 10 bases and J by 6 bases. The DNA for the CDR3 is TGTGCCATCGGGACAGGGGGCCCCGGGGAGCTGTTTTTT. It codes for CAIGTGGPGELFF.

The chain employs TRBV30 and TRBJ1-2, with a tentative D call TRBD1 (5 bases). With 7 bases removed from V and 3 bases from J, the gap between germline ends came to 12 bases. The germline CDR1 and CDR2 sequences are GTSNPN and SVGIG (reference sequence). The CDR3 has 12 residues. In DNA form, the CDR3 reads TGTGCCTCCGAGGACAATGACTATGGCTACACCTTC. Residues: CASEDNDYGYTF.

This chain joins TRBV4-1 and TRBJ1-2, with D possibly being TRBD1 (5 bases). The germline gives CDR1 MGHRA, CDR2 YSYEKL. The V and J ends lost 6 bases and 8 bases respectively, with 22 bases between them. The CDR3 loop spans 15 amino acids. The CDR3: CASSIGAHQDRGYTF. As DNA, the CDR3 is TGCGCCAGCAGTATAGGGGCGCATCAGGATCGCGGCTACACCTTC.

The rearrangement joins TRBV6-1 to TRBJ2-1; D gene uncertain. Per the germline V gene, CDR1 is MNHNS and CDR2 is SASEGT. The CDR3 totals 16 residues. V lost 5 bases to trimming and J lost 3 bases, with 17 bases between them. The CDR3 nucleotides read TGTGCCAGCAGTCCTGTGGGCGGATACCGCTACAATGAGCAGTTCTTC. It is translated as CASSPVGGYRYNEQFF.

The chain combines TRBV6-6 with TRBJ2-3; 10 bases map to TRBD2. Germline-derived CDR1 and CDR2 are MNHNY and SVGAGI (reference sequence). After removal of 5 bases from V and 4 bases from J, the junction contained 6 bases not matched to a gene. The CDR3 has 15 amino acids. In DNA form, the CDR3 reads TGTGCCAGCAGTGAACTAGCGGGATCGGCAGATACGCAGTATTTT. This sequence encodes CASSELAGSADTQYF.

This clonotype came up once. The chain couples TRBV27 to TRBJ2-1; D is possibly TRBD2 (6 bases). The length of the CDR3 is 13 residues. Germline lookup yields CDR1 MNHEY and CDR2 SMNVEV (reference sequence). V lost 8 bases to trimming and J lost 4 bases, with 12 bases between them. In DNA form, the CDR3 reads TGTGCCAGCGGAGGGACGCAATACAATGAGCAGTTCTTC. Translation: CASGGTQYNEQFF.

The chain carries TRBV6-1 and TRBJ2-6, with unresolved D. V lost 4 bases and J 0 bases, leaving 4 bases between the germline ends. Germline loops: CDR1 MNHNS, CDR2 SASEGT. The CDR3 has 14 residues. The CDR3 nucleotides are TGTGCCAGCAGTGTTTTCTCTGGGGCCAACGTCCTGACTTTC. It translates to CASSVFSGANVLTF.